These 29 T cell receptor beta chains were sequenced from one sample in a study of blood T cell repertoires in COVID-19. The table came from immunoSEQ multiplex PCR; TCRdb's copy has only in-frame clones and leaves some out. The sample lists just over 15,000 clones, about 88% occurring once. Material for sequencing was peripheral blood. The receptors derive from a man aged 60 to 75 with acute or convalescent COVID-19.

CDR3 residues: CASSLVGENEQFF. The CDR3, as DNA: TGTGCCAGCAGCTTAGTAGGAGAGAATGAGCAGTTCTTC. V is TRBV7-9 and J is TRBJ2-1, with no clear D. V gave up 1 base and J gave up 7 bases, with 8 bases separating them. This CDR3 spans 13 amino acids. Germline CDR1 reads SEHNR; CDR2 reads FQNEAQ (reference sequence).

The V call is TRBV18, the J call TRBJ2-2; 8 nucleotides align to TRBD1. The CDR3 is made up of 15 amino acids. Germline V lookup: CDR1 KGHSH, CDR2 LQKENI. With 5 bases clipped from V and 1 base from J, the junction kept 3 bases outside the gene matches. The CDR3 loop reads CASSSRGRNTGELFF. In DNA, the CDR3 is TGTGCCAGCTCATCCAGGGGGCGGAACACCGGGGAGCTGTTTTTT.

The V and J genes are TRBV7-9 and TRBJ2-5; the D gene is possibly TRBD2 (6 bases). Germline V gene sequence: CDR1 SEHNR, CDR2 FQNEAQ (reference sequence). The length of the CDR3 is 17 residues. V was clipped by 5 bases and J by 1 base, with 20 bases between them. CDR3 DNA: TGTGCCAGCAGCCCTAGACGTATAGCGGATCTCCAAGAGACCCAGTACTTC. Translating it yields CASSPRRIADLQETQYF.

By share, this clone counts as medium-sized. V gene TRBV2 combines with J gene TRBJ2-3; D is perhaps TRBD2 (5 bases). Trimming removed 5 bases at V and 2 bases at J, with 8 bases between. CDR1 and CDR2 from the germline V gene are SNHLY and FYNNEI. This CDR3 has 13 amino acids. DNA for the CDR3: TGTGCCAGCAGTTCCGACTACACAGATACGCAGTATTTT. Translation: CASSSDYTDTQYF.

The J gene is TRBJ1-3, the V gene TRBV28; possible D gene TRBD1, 6 bases. Between the trimmed V and J ends, which lost 6 bases and 0 bases, there was a span of 15 bases. The CDR3 is 16 residues long. CDR1 and CDR2 (germline): MDHEN, SYDVKM. CDR3 sequence reads: CASRPSGVRSGNTIYF. The CDR3 DNA follows: TGTGCCAGCAGGCCCTCAGGGGTCCGCTCTGGAAACACCATATATTTT.

The gene calls are TRBV9 and TRBJ1-2; D uncertain. V lost 5 bases, J lost 5 bases, and 10 bases lay in between. Germline V gene sequence: CDR1 SGDLS, CDR2 YYNGEE. The CDR3 is 12 amino acids. The CDR3 loop reads CASRSPGYGYTF. The CDR3 coding sequence is TGTGCCAGCAGGTCCCCGGGTTATGGCTACACCTTC. The whole variable domain, filled in from reference TRBV9 and TRBJ1-2, reads DSGVTQTPKHLITATGQRVTLRCSPRSGDLSVYWYQQSLDQGLQFLIQYYNGEERAKGNILERFSAQQFPDLHSELNLSSLELGDSALYFCASRSPGYGYTFGSGTRLTVV.

The chain uses TRBV15 and TRBJ1-2; D not certain. CDR3 size: 15 residues. The germline V gene has CDR1 LNHNV and CDR2 YYDKDF (reference sequence). The V end was cut by 0 bases, the J end by 4 bases, with 12 bases between. The CDR3 sequence: CATSRDLGDPYGYTF. The CDR3 DNA reads TGTGCCACCAGCAGAGATTTGGGCGACCCCTATGGCTACACCTTC.

The chain joins TRBV5-1 to TRBJ2-2; TRBD2 is a possible D gene (7 bases). The V end lost 7 bases, the J end lost 0 bases, and 10 bases lay between the germline ends. The germline V gene encodes CDR1 SGHRS and CDR2 YFSETQ. This CDR3 region has 14 residues. The CDR3 coding sequence is TGCGCCAGCGGCGGGGGCACGAACACCGGGGAGCTGTTTTTT. It encodes CASGGGTNTGELFF.

This clone was detected once. The chain uses TRBV7-6 and TRBJ2-5; 10 nucleotides match TRBD1. Germline CDR1 is SGHVS and CDR2 is FNYEAQ. V was clipped by 1 base and J by 5 bases; unmatched bases: 7. The CDR3 is made up of 16 amino acids. The CDR3 loop reads CASSLVGDRGRETQYF. In DNA, the CDR3 is TGTGCCAGCAGCTTAGTTGGGGACAGGGGCCGGGAGACCCAGTACTTC.

The chain recombines TRBV14 with TRBJ1-6; no reliable D call. Germline CDR1 reads SGHDN; CDR2 reads FVKESK. The germline V and J ends were trimmed by 1 base and 7 bases, with 5 bases remaining between them. This CDR3 spans 13 amino acids. The CDR3 nucleotides are TGTGCCAGCAGCCAAGCTTCCAATTCACCCCTCCACTTT. This translates into CASSQASNSPLHF. Together with reference TRBV14 and TRBJ1-6, the CDR3 gives the full variable domain: EAGVTQFPSHSVIEKGQTVTLRCDPISGHDNLYWYRRVMGKEIKFLLHFVKESKQDESGMPNNRFLAERTGGTYSTLKVQPAELEDSGVYFCASSQASNSPLHFGNGTRLTVT.

This chain uses TRBV5-4 with TRBJ2-2, with TRBD1 matching 7 bases. Germline assignment: CDR1 SGHNT and CDR2 YYREEE (reference sequence). The CDR3 contains 16 residues. With V trimmed by 7 bases and J by 2 bases, 11 bases remained unmatched. CDR3 sequence: CASASGQRGNTGELFF. For the CDR3, the DNA is TGTGCCAGCGCCTCGGGACAGCGAGGAAACACCGGGGAGCTGTTTTTT. Complete variable domain (other parts from reference TRBV5-4 and TRBJ2-2): ETGVTQSPTHLIKTRGQQVTLRCSSQSGHNTVSWYQQALGQGPQFIFQYYREEENGRGNFPPRFSGLQFPNYSSELNVNALELDDSALYLCASASGQRGNTGELFFGEGSRLTVL.

The V call is TRBV24-1, the J call TRBJ2-1, with D tentatively TRBD2 (5 bases). Germline V gene sequence: CDR1 KGHDR, CDR2 SFDVKD. V dropped 12 bases and J dropped 2 bases, with 13 bases sitting between them. CDR3 size: 13 residues. The CDR3 region is CAARSVAYNEQFF. In DNA, the CDR3 is TGTGCCGCCCGTAGCGTCGCCTACAATGAGCAGTTCTTC.

This clone occurred once. This chain uses TRBV9 with TRBJ1-2; 9 bases are shared with TRBD1. Trimming took 4 bases from V and 4 from J; bases not matched to a gene: 8. The CDR3 consists of 15 residues. Germline loops: CDR1 SGDLS, CDR2 YYNGEE. The CDR3 bases are TGTGCCAGCAGCCCGGAAGGGACAGGGAGCTATGGCTACACCTTC. This sequence encodes CASSPEGTGSYGYTF.

The chain combines TRBV7-3 with TRBJ2-7; 8 nucleotides match TRBD1. This CDR3 has 14 residues. V was clipped by 5 bases and J by 9 bases; unmatched bases: 12. Germline loops: CDR1 SGHTA, CDR2 FQGTGA. The CDR3 bases are TGTGCCAGCAGCCCTGGCAGGGGGCCCTCTGTGCAGTACTTC. Translated: CASSPGRGPSVQYF.

The J gene is TRBJ2-5, the V gene TRBV11-2; tentatively, D is TRBD1 (6 bases). CDR1 is SGHAT, CDR2 FQNNGV, per germline. The CDR3 loop spans 15 amino acids. Trimming removed 3 bases at V and 5 bases at J, with 16 bases between. The CDR3 loop is CASSFGDTVRETQYF. In DNA form, the CDR3 reads TGTGCCAGCAGCTTTGGGGACACCGTCCGTGAGACCCAGTACTTC.

The rearrangement uses TRBV29-1 and TRBJ2-3, with TRBD2 identical over 7 bases. V lost 6 bases to trimming and J lost 2 bases; unmatched junction nucleotides: 5. Germline assignment: CDR1 SQVTM and CDR2 ANQGSEA. The CDR3 loop spans 13 amino acids. Here the CDR3 DNA reads TGCAGCGTCCGGGGGGACCTCACAGATACGCAGTATTTT. Translating gives CSVRGDLTDTQYF.

V usage is TRBV2 and J usage is TRBJ2-3; the match to TRBD2 covers 10 bases. V trimming: 5 bases; J trimming: 1 base; junction bases outside the gene matches: 9. CDR1 is SNHLY and CDR2 is FYNNEI in the germline V gene. The CDR3 loop spans 17 amino acids. This chain's CDR3 is CASSFVITSGGTDTQYF. Here the CDR3 DNA reads TGTGCCAGCAGTTTTGTCATTACTAGCGGGGGCACAGATACGCAGTATTTT.

V is TRBV19 and J is TRBJ2-7; TRBD1 matches at 10 bases. The germline CDR1 and CDR2 sequences are LNHDA and SQIVND (reference sequence). Germline trimming cut 7 bases from V and 5 bases from J; bases unmatched to any gene: 5. The CDR3 runs 13 residues. The CDR3 reads CASKGQGPNEQYF. The CDR3 DNA reads as TGTGCCAGTAAGGGACAGGGGCCCAACGAGCAGTACTTC.

The chain carries TRBV12-5 and TRBJ2-3, with D perhaps matching TRBD2 (6 bases). Germline V lookup: CDR1 LGHNT, CDR2 FRNRAP. The CDR3 totals 16 residues. With 3 bases removed from V and 14 bases from J, the gap between germline ends came to 27 bases. The CDR3 DNA follows: TGTGCTAGTGGTTTATGGGCCCCTCAGCCCCGACGGGAGCTGTATTTT. Protein sequence: CASGLWAPQPRRELYF.

The rearrangement links TRBV7-9 to TRBJ1-2; a weak D match, TRBD1 (6 bases). Germline loops: CDR1 SEHNR, CDR2 FQNEAQ (reference sequence). Trimming cost V 7 bases and J 4 bases, with 19 bases left between them. CDR3 length equals 15 residues. The CDR3 DNA sequence: TGTGCCAGCATTCCTCCCGGCGGACAGTTCTATGGCTACACCTTC. Translating it yields CASIPPGGQFYGYTF.

This rearrangement joins TRBV5-1 to TRBJ2-1, with 11 bases aligning to TRBD2. Germline V gene sequence: CDR1 SGHRS, CDR2 YFSETQ. The V segment lost 4 bases and the J segment 13 bases; nucleotides outside the gene matches: 10. This CDR3 comprises 14 residues. CDR3: CASSETGTSGLQFF. In DNA form, the CDR3 reads TGCGCCAGCAGCGAAACCGGGACTAGCGGTTTACAGTTCTTC.

DNA of the CDR3: TGTGCCAGCAGCCCCCCGGGTCGCGGGGGGGTCCAAGAGACCCAGTACTTC. This codes for CASSPPGRGGVQETQYF. This chain connects TRBV13 to TRBJ2-5; 9 positions agree with TRBD2. The V segment lost 5 bases and the J segment 1 base; nucleotides outside the gene matches: 11. The CDR3 sequence is 17 residues long. CDR1 is PRHDT, CDR2 FYEKMQ, per germline (reference sequence).

The chain employs TRBV28 and TRBJ2-5; 12 bases fit TRBD2. CDR3 length equals 19 residues. V dropped 1 base and J dropped 4; count of bases not matched to a gene: 13. Germline loops: CDR1 MDHEN, CDR2 SYDVKM. The CDR3 sequence is CASSLFNGLTSGSSETQYF. The CDR3 coding sequence is TGTGCCAGCAGTTTATTTAATGGACTGACTAGCGGGAGCTCAGAGACCCAGTACTTC.

This clone turned up a few times. The genes are TRBV7-3 and TRBJ2-2; perhaps TRBD2 as D (7 bases). The CDR3 extends over 16 amino acids. V shed 5 bases and J shed 3 bases, with 16 bases lying between them. Per the germline V gene, CDR1 is SGHTA and CDR2 is FQGTGA. The CDR3 is CASSPRAGADTGELFF. In DNA, the CDR3 is TGTGCCAGCAGCCCTAGGGCGGGGGCGGACACCGGGGAGCTGTTTTTT.

The V gene is TRBV6-2 or TRBV6-3, the J gene TRBJ2-6, with TRBD1 matching over 7 bases. Trimming cost V 4 bases and J 0 bases; bases outside gene matches: 0. CDR3 length: 15 residues. Germline V gives CDR1 MNHEY, CDR2 SVGEGT. DNA for the CDR3: TGTGCCAGCAGTTCAGGGGGCTCTGGGGCCAACGTCCTGACTTTC. Amino acid sequence: CASSSGGSGANVLTF.

The chain employs TRBV9 and TRBJ2-1; unclear D gene. The germline V and J ends were trimmed by 5 bases and 8 bases, with 11 bases remaining between them. The CDR3 has 12 residues. In germline, CDR1 is SGDLS, CDR2 YYNGEE. CDR3 region: CASSASLDEQFF. The CDR3 DNA is TGTGCCAGCAGTGCGAGCTTGGATGAGCAGTTCTTC.

The rearrangement links TRBV28 to TRBJ2-1; D is unclear. V lost 1 base to trimming and J lost 5 bases, with 9 bases between them. Germline CDR1 and CDR2: MDHEN and SYDVKM. The CDR3 length is 14 residues. The CDR3 is CASSLLSADNEQFF. The CDR3 DNA sequence: TGTGCCAGCAGTTTATTGAGCGCCGACAATGAGCAGTTCTTC.

V gene TRBV19 combines with J gene TRBJ2-2; TRBD1 matches 8 bases. V lost 2 bases and J lost 0; bases outside the gene matches: 2. The CDR3 runs to 16 residues. Germline CDR1 and CDR2: LNHDA and SQIVND (reference sequence). The CDR3 region is CASSIQTGANTGELFF. CDR3 DNA sequence: TGTGCCAGTAGTATACAGACAGGGGCGAACACCGGGGAGCTGTTTTTT.

Concerning this clone itself: Mismatch with germline at one junction end may stem from a read error. The rearrangement uses TRBV29-1 and TRBJ2-5, with D possibly TRBD2 on 5 matching bases. The CDR3 has 15 residues. Germline values: CDR1 SQVTM, CDR2 ANQGSEA. CDR3 in amino acids: CSVEDYPKWQETQYF. The CDR3 DNA follows: TGCAGCGTGGAAGACTATCCTAAGTGGCAAGAGACCCAGTACTTC.